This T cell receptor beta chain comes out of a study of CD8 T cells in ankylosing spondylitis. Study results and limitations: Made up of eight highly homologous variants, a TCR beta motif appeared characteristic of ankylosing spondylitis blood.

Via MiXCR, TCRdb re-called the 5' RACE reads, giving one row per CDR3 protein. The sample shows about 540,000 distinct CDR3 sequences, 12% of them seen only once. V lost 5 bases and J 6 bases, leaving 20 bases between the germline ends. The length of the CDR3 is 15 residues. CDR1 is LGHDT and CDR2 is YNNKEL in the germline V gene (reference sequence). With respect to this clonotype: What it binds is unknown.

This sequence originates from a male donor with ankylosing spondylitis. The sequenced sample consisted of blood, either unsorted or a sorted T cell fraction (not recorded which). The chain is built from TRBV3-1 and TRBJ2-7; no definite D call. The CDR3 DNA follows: TGTGCCAGCAGCTACGATTTAGGGCGTACGGGCGAGCAGTACTTC. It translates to CASSYDLGRTGEQYF.